These T cell receptor beta chains were read from a single sample in a study of OX40 agonist ivuxolimab in advanced cancers. Generated by immunoSEQ multiplex PCR, the TCRdb table keeps only in-frame clones and is missing some. Seen here are around 100,000 clones, around 87% observed once, and the top ten hold about 0.16%. The source material was CD4+ or CD8+ T cells sorted from blood, sampled in a trial of the OX40 agonist ivuxolimab. These receptors originate from an adult with an advanced solid tumor such as melanoma, head and neck, liver or kidney cancer. Both conserved end residues are part of each CDR3. D genes are given only for firm matches. Size values are once, few and many counts, or a class for expanded clones, and some rows have none.

TRBV13	TRBJ2-3	TRBD2	NA	TGTGCCAGCAGCTCCTTAGTTCGAGCGGGGGGCACAGATACGCAGTATTTT	CASSSLVRAGGTDTQYF
TRBV28	TRBJ1-2	TRBD1	once	TGTGCCAGCAGTTTAAACAGGGGGAGCTATGGCTACACCTTC	CASSLNRGSYGYTF
TRBV28	TRBJ2-3	TRBD2	NA	TGTGCCAGCAGTTCGCAAACTAGCGGGAGTACAGATACGCAGTATTTT	CASSSQTSGSTDTQYF
TRBV2	TRBJ2-2	TRBD1	NA	TGTGCCAGCATGGGGACAGGGCCCGGGGAGCTGTTTTTT	CASMGTGPGELFF
TRBV5-1	TRBJ2-2	NA	NA	TGCGCCAGCAGCTCGAACTTTCGGACAGAGAACACCGGGGAGCTGTTTTTT	CASSSNFRTENTGELFF
TRBV5-1	TRBJ2-3	NA	NA	TGCGCCAGCAGATCCTCGGGGCTAACAGATACGCAGTATTTT	CASRSSGLTDTQYF
TRBV6-6	TRBJ2-5	TRBD1	NA	TGTGCCAGCCAGGGACAGGGGAAAGAGACCCAGTACTTC	CASQGQGKETQYF
TRBV15	TRBJ2-1	NA	NA	TGTGCCACCAGCAGATCAGGACCCCTAGTCAATGAGCAGTTCTTC	CATSRSGPLVNEQFF
TRBV29-1	TRBJ1-2	NA	NA	TGCAGCGTTGAAGATACCGCAGGGGCCATTAACTATGGCTACACCTTC	CSVEDTAGAINYGYTF
TRBV29-1	TRBJ2-7	TRBD1	NA	TGCAGCGTGATCGGAAGGACAGGGGCCCTTTACGAGCAGTACTTC	CSVIGRTGALYEQYF
TRBV9	TRBJ1-2	TRBD1	NA	TGTGCCAGCAGCGTAGTGGCAGAGGGGGCGAGTGGCTACACCTTC	CASSVVAEGASGYTF
TRBV5-1	TRBJ2-3	NA	NA	TGCGCCAGCAGCTTGGGCGGCACAGATACGCAGTATTTT	CASSLGGTDTQYF
TRBV11-2	TRBJ2-6	NA	once	TGTGCCAGCAGCTTAATTGGAACCGCTGGGGCCAACGTCCTGACTTTC	CASSLIGTAGANVLTF
TRBV29-1	TRBJ2-7	NA	NA	TGCAGCGTTGAAGATCCCAGGAGGCCCTACGAGCAGTACTTC	CSVEDPRRPYEQYF
TRBV19	TRBJ1-2	NA	NA	TGTGCCAGTAGTGCGCCGGGGACACGCACCGATGGCTACACCTTC	CASSAPGTRTDGYTF
TRBV5-1	TRBJ2-7	TRBD2	NA	TGCGCCAGCAGCACTGGAATGGGACTAGCGGGAGATTTTGGCTACGAGCAGTACTTC	CASSTGMGLAGDFGYEQYF
TRBV5-1	TRBJ2-7	NA	NA	TGCGCCAGCAGCTTGGTCCCGGACAGCTACGAGCAGTACTTC	CASSLVPDSYEQYF
TRBV19	TRBJ2-2	NA	NA	TGTGCCAGTAGTGTCCCCGGGAGCACCGGGGAGCTGTTTTTT	CASSVPGSTGELFF
TRBV7-2	TRBJ1-2	NA	NA	TGTGCCAGCAGCTCGGACAGAGGACACTATGGCTACACCTTC	CASSSDRGHYGYTF
TRBV6-1	TRBJ2-7	TRBD2	NA	TGTGCCAGCAGTGAAGAAGTGGTGACTAGCGGGAGGGCCGGGGGCTCCTACGAGCAGTACTTC	CASSEEVVTSGRAGGSYEQYF
TRBV15	TRBJ1-5	NA	NA	TGTGCCACCAGCAGAGATGGGCAGGGAAGTCAGCCCCAGCATTTT	CATSRDGQGSQPQHF
TRBV11-2	TRBJ2-3	NA	NA	TGTGCCAGCAGTTCGGAAGATACGCAGTATTTT	CASSSEDTQYF
TRBV7-9	TRBJ2-7	TRBD2	NA	TGTGCCAGCAGCTTAGCGCCGGGAGGGGGGCAGTACTTC	CASSLAPGGGQYF
TRBV29-1	TRBJ2-7	TRBD2	NA	TGCAGCGCCACCGGGACTAGCGTCTACGAGCAGTACTTC	CSATGTSVYEQYF
TRBV5-1	TRBJ1-6	TRBD1	few	TGCGCCAGCAGCTTGGGACAGGGAAATTCACCCCTCCACTTT	CASSLGQGNSPLHF
TRBV19	TRBJ1-1	TRBD1	NA	TGTGCCAGTAGGCCGGGACAGGGAGGGAGCACTGAAGCTTTCTTT	CASRPGQGGSTEAFF
TRBV20-1	TRBJ2-1	NA	NA	TGCAGTGCTCCAGTTAAGGATGAGCAGTTCTTC	CSAPVKDEQFF
TRBV4-2	TRBJ2-7	NA	NA	TGTGCCAGCAGCCAAGAGAGGGGGGGCCCCTACGAGCAGTACTTC	CASSQERGGPYEQYF
TRBV18	TRBJ2-1	NA	NA	TGTGCCAGCTCCGCCCTCTGGCAGCGAAAGGGCGATGAGCAGTTCTTC	CASSALWQRKGDEQFF
TRBV6-1	TRBJ1-1	NA	NA	TGTGCCAGCAGTGAGATGCGATACACTGAAGCTTTCTTT	CASSEMRYTEAFF
TRBV6-1	TRBJ1-5	TRBD1	NA	TGTGCCAGCAGGCCGGGACAGGGGGCAGAGCAGCCCCAGCATTTT	CASRPGQGAEQPQHF